This T cell receptor beta chain was identified in a study of T-cell reconstitution after alpha-beta-depleted transplantation in children. Looked up from germline, CDR1 is SGHVS and CDR2 is FQNEAQ. This CDR3 contains 14 residues. The V end was cut by 6 bases, the J end by 6 bases, with 16 bases between. Unique molecular identifiers were incorporated during preparation of the TCRbeta library. TCRdb itself ran the PCR reads through MiXCR, one entry per CDR3 protein. The sample yields around 340,000 distinct CDR3 sequences, more than 10% seen once. This clonotype was found many times. The chain combines TRBV7-8 with TRBJ2-3; D perhaps matches TRBD1 (5 bases). Sequencing was performed on PBMCs, taken from the stem cell graft. The receptor's source is a human donor who donated a stem cell graft to a child with Fanconi anemia. The CDR3 sequence: CASSFNHPGDTQYF. The CDR3 DNA follows: TGTGCCAGCAGTTTTAACCATCCAGGGGATACGCAGTATTTT.